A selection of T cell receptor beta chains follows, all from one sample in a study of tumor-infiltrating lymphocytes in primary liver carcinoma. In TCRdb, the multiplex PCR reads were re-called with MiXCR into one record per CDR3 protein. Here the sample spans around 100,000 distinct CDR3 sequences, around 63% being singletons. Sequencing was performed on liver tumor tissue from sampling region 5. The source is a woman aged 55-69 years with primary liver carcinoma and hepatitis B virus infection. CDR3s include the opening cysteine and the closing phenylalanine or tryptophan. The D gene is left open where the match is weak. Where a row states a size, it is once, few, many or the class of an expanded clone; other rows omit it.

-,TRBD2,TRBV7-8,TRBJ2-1,CASSLELAGSWDKQFF,TGTGCCAGCAGCTTAGAACTAGCGGGATCTTGGGATAAGCAGTTCTTC
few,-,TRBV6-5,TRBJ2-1,CASSSGGSYNEQFF,TGTGCCAGCAGCTCTGGGGGCTCCTACAATGAGCAGTTCTTC
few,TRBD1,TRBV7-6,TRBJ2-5,CASSLVGQGSETQYF,TGTGCCAGCAGCTTAGTGGGACAGGGTTCGGAGACCCAGTACTTC
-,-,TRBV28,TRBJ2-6,CAGTHTEGVPGANVLTF,TGTGCCGGCACTCACACCGAGGGGGTTCCTGGGGCCAACGTCCTGACTTTC
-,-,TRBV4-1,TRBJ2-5,CASSPLGGQETQYF,TGCGCCAGCAGCCCTCTCGGCGGCCAAGAGACTCAGTACTTC
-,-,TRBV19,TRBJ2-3,CASSVVPTDTQYF,TGTGCCAGTAGTGTAGTTCCCACAGATACGCAGTATTTT
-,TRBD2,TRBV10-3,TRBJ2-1,CAISELAEGRGEQFF,TGTGCCATCAGTGAACTAGCGGAAGGAAGGGGTGAGCAGTTCTTC
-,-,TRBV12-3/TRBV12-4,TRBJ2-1,CVSTLRVGGRNEQFF,TGTGTCAGCACCCTTAGGGTCGGGGGACGCAATGAGCAGTTCTTC
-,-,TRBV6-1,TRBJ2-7,CTSSAYRGGSYDQYF,TGTACCAGCAGTGCGTACAGGGGGGGAAGCTACGATCAGTACTTC
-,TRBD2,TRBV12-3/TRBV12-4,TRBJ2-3,CASSDVGSGRAYTRYF,TGTGCCAGCAGTGACGTAGGATCAGGGAGGGCCTATACGCGGTATTTT
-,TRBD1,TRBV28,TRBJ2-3,CASSDRAGTDAQYF,TGTGCCAGCAGTGACAGGGCTGGCACAGATGCGCAGTATTTT
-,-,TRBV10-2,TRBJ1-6,CASRSGRGNSHLHF,TGCGCCAGCAGATCTGGACGGGGTAATTCACACCTCCACTTT
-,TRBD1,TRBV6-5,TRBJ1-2,CASSYWGQGSGYTF,TGTGCCAGCAGTTACTGGGGACAGGGATCAGGCTACACCTTC
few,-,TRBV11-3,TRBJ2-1,CTSSAGGYNEQFF,TGTACTAGCAGTGCAGGGGGCTACAATGAGCAGTTCTTC
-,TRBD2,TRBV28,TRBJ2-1,CASSLREGRHERFF,TGTGCCAGCAGTTTGAGGGAGGGCCGCCATGAGCGGTTCTTC
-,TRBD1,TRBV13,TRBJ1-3,CTSSLGQGAGNTIYF,TGTACTAGCAGCTTAGGACAGGGGGCTGGAAACACCATATATTTT
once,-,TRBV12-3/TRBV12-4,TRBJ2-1,CASSPPPRQGGRSSYNGRFF,TGTGCCAGCAGCCCTCCCCCGAGACAGGGAGGGCGAAGCTCCTACAATGGGCGGTTCTTC
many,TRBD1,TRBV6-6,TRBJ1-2,CASSYNPGQASGYTF,TGTGCCAGCAGTTACAACCCGGGACAGGCATCTGGCTACACCTTC
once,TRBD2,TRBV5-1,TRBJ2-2,CASSPTSGANTAELFF,TGCGCCAGCAGCCCGACTAGCGGAGCAAACACCGCGGAGCTGTTTTTT
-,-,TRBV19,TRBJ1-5,CASSSAGEGNQPQHF,TGTGCCAGTAGCTCAGCGGGGGAAGGCAATCAGCCCCAGCATTTT
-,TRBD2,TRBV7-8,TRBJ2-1,CASSLLGTSGSNEQFF,TGTGCCAGCAGCTTACTTGGGACTAGCGGAAGTAATGAGCAGTTCTTC
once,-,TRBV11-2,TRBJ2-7,CTSNFPTFRGEQYF,TGTACCAGCAACTTCCCGACATTCCGGGGCGAGCAGTACTTC
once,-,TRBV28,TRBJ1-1,CASSFQCYTEAFF,TGTGCCAGCAGTTTCCAGTGCTACACTGAAGCTTTCTTT
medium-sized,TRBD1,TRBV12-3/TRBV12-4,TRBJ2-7,CASSSSGDRGQYF,TGTGCCAGCAGTTCGTCAGGGGACAGGGGGCAGTACTTC
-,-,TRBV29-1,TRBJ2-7,CRVTFTALGEQYF,TGCAGAGTTACATTTACAGCCCTGGGGGAGCAGTACTTC
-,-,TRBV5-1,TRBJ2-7,CASSLYMYEQYF,TGCGCCAGCAGCTTGTACATGTACGAGCAGTACTTC
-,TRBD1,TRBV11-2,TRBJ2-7,CASSWNAGQGGRHEQYF,TGTGCCAGCAGCTGGAACGCGGGACAGGGGGGTCGTCACGAGCAGTACTTC
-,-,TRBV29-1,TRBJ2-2,CSSPEHTGELFF,TGCAGCTCACCTGAACACACCGGGGAGCTGTTTTTT
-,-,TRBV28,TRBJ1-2,CAIDPEDDYTF,TGTGCCATCGACCCAGAGGATGACTACACCTTC
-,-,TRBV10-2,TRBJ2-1,CVIGESRGSRQFF,TGCGTCATCGGTGAGTCTCGGGGCTCAAGGCAGTTCTTC
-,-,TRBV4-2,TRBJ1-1,CSSSPRRVTTETFF,TGTTCCAGCAGCCCAAGGAGGGTTACCACTGAAACTTTCTTT
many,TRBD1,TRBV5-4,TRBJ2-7,CASSVGQGGYEQYF,TGTGCCAGCAGCGTTGGACAGGGGGGTTACGAGCAGTACTTC
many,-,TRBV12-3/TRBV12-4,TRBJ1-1,CASRGPGDTEAFF,TGTGCCAGCAGGGGACCCGGTGACACTGAAGCTTTCTTT
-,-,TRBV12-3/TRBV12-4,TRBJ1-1,CASSSRAVGTEAFF,TGTGCCAGCAGTAGTAGAGCCGTGGGCACTGAAGCTTTCTTT
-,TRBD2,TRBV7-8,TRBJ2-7,CASSSSGLAGYYEQYF,TGTGCCAGCAGCTCATCGGGATTAGCGGGCTACTACGAGCAGTACTTC
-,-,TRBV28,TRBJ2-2,CVSSFRGRGTGELFF,TGTGTCAGTAGTTTCAGGGGTCGGGGCACCGGGGAGCTGTTTTTT
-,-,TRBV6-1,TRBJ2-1,CASPSMKPTTYSEQFF,TGTGCCAGTCCTAGCATGAAACCTACTACCTACAGTGAGCAGTTCTTC
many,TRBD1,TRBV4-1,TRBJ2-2,CASSQEAGQGAGELFF,TGCGCCAGCAGCCAAGAAGCGGGACAGGGCGCCGGGGAGCTGTTTTTT
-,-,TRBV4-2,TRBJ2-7,CASSRGDSSYALYF,TGTGCCAGCAGCCGGGGGGACTCCAGCTACGCGCTGTACTTC
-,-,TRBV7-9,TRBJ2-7,CARSLAGQSYGQYF,TGTGCCAGGAGCTTAGCCGGACAGAGCTACGGGCAGTACTTC
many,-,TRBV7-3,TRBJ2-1,CASSSTRDFNEQFF,TGTGCCAGCAGCTCTACCCGGGACTTCAATGAGCAGTTCTTC
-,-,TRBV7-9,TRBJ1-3,CASSPWAAAAGNTIYF,TGTGCCAGCAGCCCATGGGCCGCAGCCGCCGGAAACACCATATATTTT
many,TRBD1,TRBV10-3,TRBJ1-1,CAISEKGANTEAFF,TGTGCCATCAGTGAGAAGGGGGCCAACACTGAAGCTTTCTTT
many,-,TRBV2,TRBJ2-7,CASSDRGSRIYEQYF,TGTGCCAGCAGTGATCGGGGGAGTCGGATCTACGAGCAGTACTTC
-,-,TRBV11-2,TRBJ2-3,CDSSLNTWNTQYF,TGTGACAGCAGCTTAAATACCTGGAATACGCAGTATTTT
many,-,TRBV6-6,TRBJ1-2,CASSSTGTNFGYTF,TGTGCCAGCAGTTCAACCGGGACAAACTTTGGCTACACCTTC
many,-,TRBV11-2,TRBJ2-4,CASSLEGRGQRGNIQYF,TGTGCCAGCAGCTTAGAGGGTAGGGGACAGCGGGGAAACATTCAGTACTTC
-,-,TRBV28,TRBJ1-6,CTSSAKTGTRQLHF,TGTACCAGCAGTGCCAAAACCGGGACTCGACAACTCCACTTT
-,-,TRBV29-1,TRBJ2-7,CSVAEETTYDEQYF,TGTAGCGTGGCAGAAGAAACCACCTACGACGAGCAGTACTTC
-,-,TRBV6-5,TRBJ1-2,CAVSTVRHYGFTF,TGTGCCGTTTCTACAGTGCGACACTATGGCTTCACCTTC